This entry is about one T cell receptor (beta chain). Antigen specificity is unknown. Using immunoSEQ multiplex PCR, the repertoire was profiled, and TCRdb retains in-frame clones only, with some absent. The data contain more than 45,000 clones, approximately 80% of them singletons. This CDR3 contains 15 residues. V was trimmed by 4 bases and J by 4 bases, leaving 16 bases between them. Germline-derived CDR1 and CDR2 are MNHNS and SASEGT. The sample originates from a study of OX40 agonist ivuxolimab in advanced cancers. Study summary: Ivuxolimab, an agonistic anti-OX40 (CD134) antibody, was given to patients.

Study-level results: Dosing at 0.1 to 3.0 mg/kg was accompanied by clonal expansion of CD4+ and CD8+ blood T cells by week 6. Also present in some nonresponders was a low level of normalized T-cell clonal expansion.

Patients with autoimmune history or systemic immunosuppression were excluded. Sample: CD4+ or CD8+ T cells sorted from blood, taken in a trial of the OX40 agonist ivuxolimab. The J gene is TRBJ2-5, the V gene TRBV6-1; perhaps D is TRBD1 or TRBD2 (6 bases each). The TCR was taken from an adult with an advanced solid tumor such as melanoma, head and neck, liver or kidney cancer. The DNA for the CDR3 is TGTGCCAGCAGTGGGGGGGCCGGGCGTAGAGAGACCCAGTACTTC. Its protein product is CASSGGAGRRETQYF.